These 28 T cell receptor beta chains were all obtained from the same sample, sequenced in a study of blood T cell repertoires in COVID-19. Some clones are missing from TCRdb's copy, which holds only in-frame ones; the method was immunoSEQ multiplex PCR. Of fewer than 150,000 clones listed, approximately 78% were seen once; the top ten hold approximately 9.9%. The sequenced sample consisted of peripheral blood. The origin of the receptors is a man aged 60 to 75 who had recovered from COVID-19.

CDR3 loop: CASSQEQGGYEQYF. In nucleotides, the CDR3 is TGCGCCAGCAGCCAAGAACAGGGGGGGTACGAGCAGTACTTC. The rearrangement links TRBV4-3 to TRBJ2-7, with D perhaps TRBD1 (8 bases). Germline values: CDR1 LGHNA, CDR2 YSLEER. This CDR3 spans 14 amino acids. Trimming pared 0 bases from V and 4 bases from J, leaving 10 bases between.

The chain couples TRBV11-2 to TRBJ1-4; D might be TRBD1 (5 bases). Germline CDR1 SGHAT, CDR2 FQNNGV. Trimming stripped 3 bases from V and 0 bases from J, with 11 bases between. This CDR3 spans 16 amino acids. CDR3 nucleotides: TGTGCCAGCAGCTTTGGGGCGGGGACAACTAATGAAAAACTGTTTTTT. Its translation is CASSFGAGTTNEKLFF. The entire variable domain, with the rest obtained from reference TRBV11-2 and TRBJ1-4, is as follows: EAGVAQSPRYKIIEKRQSVAFWCNPISGHATLYWYQQILGQGPKLLIQFQNNGVVDDSQLPKDRFSAERLKGVDSTLKIQPAKLEDSAVYLCASSFGAGTTNEKLFFGSGTQLSVL.

The V gene is TRBV6-5, the J gene TRBJ2-7; maybe TRBD2 (6 bases). The CDR3 length is 14 residues. Deletions cut 6 bases from V and 0 bases from J, with 12 bases between. CDR1 MNHEY and CDR2 SVGAGI come from the germline V gene. CDR3 protein: CASRAGTVSYEQYF. CDR3 nucleotide sequence: TGTGCCAGCAGGGCCGGGACTGTCTCCTACGAGCAGTACTTC.

The chain combines TRBV19 with TRBJ2-1, with D perhaps TRBD2 (5 bases). CDR3 length equals 16 residues. V was cut by 4 bases and J by 8 bases, with 21 bases left in between. Germline CDR1 reads LNHDA; CDR2 reads SQIVND (reference sequence). This CDR3 reads CASSSPSLAESDEQFF. The CDR3, as DNA: TGTGCCAGTAGTAGCCCTAGCCTAGCCGAGAGTGATGAGCAGTTCTTC.

The chain employs TRBV11-2 and TRBJ1-4; 8 bases align to TRBD1. The ends lost 5 bases at V and 1 base at J; junction bases unmatched: 9. Per germline, CDR1 SGHAT and CDR2 FQNNGV. The CDR3 consists of 17 residues. CDR3: CASSLQRGQGTNEKLFF. DNA for the CDR3: TGTGCCAGCAGCCTCCAAAGAGGACAGGGAACTAATGAAAAACTGTTTTTT. Looking up the rest from reference TRBV11-2 and TRBJ1-4 gives the full variable domain: EAGVAQSPRYKIIEKRQSVAFWCNPISGHATLYWYQQILGQGPKLLIQFQNNGVVDDSQLPKDRFSAERLKGVDSTLKIQPAKLEDSAVYLCASSLQRGQGTNEKLFFGSGTQLSVL.

This chain joins TRBV7-5 and TRBJ1-1; whether TRBD1, the table's D call, matches the DNA was not checked. TRBV7-5 is given as a pseudogene. This CDR3 is built from 11 residues. This chain's CDR3 is CARSPHRGAFF. The CDR3 DNA reads TGTGCCAGAAGCCCTCACAGGGGAGCTTTCTTT.

A single count supports this clone. One end of the junction is discordant with germline, which a read error may explain. The CDR3 bases are TGTGCTAGCAGCTTAATGGACAGGAGGGTAGCCAAAAACATTCAGTACTTC. Its protein is CASSLMDRRVAKNIQYF. The chain employs TRBV7-7 and TRBJ2-4, with a tentative D call TRBD1 (7 bases). The CDR3 spans 17 residues. Looked up from germline, CDR1 is SSHAT and CDR2 is FNYEAQ (reference sequence). Variable domain in full (rest from reference TRBV7-7 and TRBJ2-4): GAGVSQSPRYKVTKRGQDVTLRCDPISSHATLYWYQQALGQGPEFLTYFNYEAQPDKSGLPSDRFSAERPEGSISTLTIQRTEQRDSAMYRCASSLMDRRVAKNIQYFGAGTRLSVL.

For the CDR3, the DNA is TGTGCCAGCACGGTGGGCGCGAACACTGAAGCTTTCTTT. Translating gives CASTVGANTEAFF. The rearrangement uses TRBV6-5 and TRBJ1-1; no firm D call. The V gene's germline CDR1 is MNHEY and CDR2 SVGAGI. The length of the CDR3 is 13 residues. V gave up 7 bases and J gave up 1 base, with 10 bases separating them.

The V gene is TRBV2, the J gene TRBJ1-3; no clear D. The CDR3 is 16 amino acids. Germline V gene data show CDR1 as SNHLY and CDR2 as FYNNEI. V lost 6 bases to trimming and J lost 8 bases, with 23 bases between them. This CDR3 is CASRDVRTVEADTIYF. CDR3 DNA: TGTGCCAGCAGAGACGTTAGGACGGTGGAGGCGGACACCATATATTTT.

This chain connects TRBV29-1 to TRBJ2-5; the D gene is possibly TRBD1 (6 bases). This CDR3 has 14 residues. Deletions cut 6 bases from V and 2 bases from J, with 16 bases between. In germline, CDR1 is SQVTM, CDR2 ANQGSEA. CDR3 sequence: CSVSFRDKQETQYF. The DNA for the CDR3 is TGCAGCGTATCTTTCCGGGACAAACAAGAGACCCAGTACTTC.

Here the CDR3 DNA reads TGTGCCAGCAGGCGAACTGGGAGAGAGCACAATGAGCAGTTCTTC. Translation gives CASRRTGREHNEQFF. This chain connects TRBV6-5 to TRBJ2-1, with D possibly being TRBD2 (5 bases). The ends were cut back, 6 bases at V and 5 bases at J, with 17 bases in the middle. The CDR3 runs to 15 residues. Per germline, CDR1 MNHEY and CDR2 SVGAGI.

This chain links TRBV4-3 with TRBJ1-2; no definite D call. The CDR3 totals 13 residues. Germline CDR1 and CDR2: LGHNA and YSLEER. Deletions cut 0 bases from V and 8 bases from J, with 10 bases between. The CDR3 region is CASSQDGVYGYTF. Written as DNA, the CDR3 is TGCGCCAGCAGCCAAGACGGGGTTTACGGCTACACCTTC.

The genes are TRBV6-5 and TRBJ1-1; no definite D call. Trimming removed 6 bases from V and 3 bases from J, with 8 bases in between. CDR1 is MNHEY and CDR2 is SVGAGI in the germline V gene. The CDR3 has 12 residues. The CDR3 DNA follows: TGTGCCAGCAGCGGCGGCTACACTGAAGCTTTCTTT. Amino acid sequence: CASSGGYTEAFF.

The V and J genes are TRBV5-1 and TRBJ1-4; 8 bases match TRBD1. The CDR3 has 17 residues. The V segment lost 0 bases and the J segment 7 bases; nucleotides outside the gene matches: 11. Germline V gene data show CDR1 as SGHRS and CDR2 as YFSETQ. CDR3 sequence (DNA): TGCGCCAGCAGCTTGGGACAGGGGCCCTTCGGAAGTGAAAAACTGTTTTTT. This translates into CASSLGQGPFGSEKLFF.

The rearrangement joins TRBV28 to TRBJ2-1; possibly TRBD1 for D (6 bases). The V end lost 2 bases, the J end lost 2 bases, and 10 bases lay between the germline ends. This CDR3 comprises 15 residues. Germline values: CDR1 MDHEN, CDR2 SYDVKM. CDR3 nucleotides: TGTGCCAGCAGTTTAAGGGGGATTGCCTACAATGAGCAGTTCTTC. Amino acids: CASSLRGIAYNEQFF. Filled out from reference TRBV28 and TRBJ2-1, the complete variable domain reads DVKVTQSSRYLVKRTGEKVFLECVQDMDHENMFWYRQDPGLGLRLIYFSYDVKMKEKGDIPEGYSVSREKKERFSLILESASTNQTSMYLCASSLRGIAYNEQFFGPGTRLTVL.

The count of this clone is one. The chain links TRBV4-3 to TRBJ2-1, with 12 bases identical to TRBD2. After removal of 0 bases from V and 10 bases from J, the junction contained 7 bases not matched to a gene. There are 16 residues in the CDR3. Germline CDR1 is LGHNA and CDR2 is YSLEER. CDR3 sequence (DNA): TGCGCCAGCAGCCAAGAACCCCTAGCGGGAGGGGGAGAGCAGTTCTTC. Translation gives CASSQEPLAGGGEQFF.

The chain recombines TRBV14 with TRBJ2-3; D is ambiguous. In germline, CDR1 is SGHDN, CDR2 FVKESK. The V end lost 2 bases, the J end lost 3 bases, and 15 bases lay between the germline ends. This CDR3 contains 16 residues. The CDR3 sequence: CASSQSIGFGTDTQYF. The CDR3, as DNA: TGTGCCAGCAGCCAAAGTATCGGGTTCGGGACAGATACGCAGTATTTT.

This clone was found many times. V usage is TRBV6-1 and J usage is TRBJ2-2; 9 positions match TRBD1. Germline-derived CDR1 and CDR2 are MNHNS and SASEGT. This CDR3 is built from 16 residues. The V and J ends lost 1 base and 7 bases, in that order; junction bases with no gene match: 7. This chain's CDR3 is CASSEVFRTGDGELFF. The CDR3 bases are TGTGCCAGCAGTGAAGTCTTCCGGACAGGGGACGGGGAGCTGTTTTTT.

The chain couples TRBV6-2 or TRBV6-3 to TRBJ2-7; D remains unclear. Trimming removed 6 bases at V and 3 bases at J, with 6 bases between. The CDR3 runs to 11 residues. Germline values: CDR1 MNHEY, CDR2 SVGEGT. CDR3 sequence (DNA): TGTGCCAGCAGCGAACTCTACGAGCAGTACTTC. Protein: CASSELYEQYF.

The chain couples TRBV6-5 to TRBJ2-7; a possible D gene is TRBD1 (6 bases). Trimming stripped 6 bases from V and 4 bases from J, with 16 bases between. In germline, CDR1 is MNHEY, CDR2 SVGAGI. This CDR3 has 14 amino acids. The CDR3 nucleotides are TGTGCCAGCAGGGGACGGCAGGGGAAGTACGAGCAGTACTTC. Its protein product is CASRGRQGKYEQYF.

The chain links TRBV2 to TRBJ1-6, with TRBD1 identical over 7 bases. The germline gives CDR1 SNHLY, CDR2 FYNNEI. V dropped 5 bases and J dropped 11; count of bases not matched to a gene: 9. CDR3 size: 14 residues. CDR3 bases: TGTGCCAGCAGTCTGGACAGGACAAGGACACCCCTCCACTTT. Its protein is CASSLDRTRTPLHF.

The chain uses TRBV28 and TRBJ2-1; 9 nucleotides match TRBD1. The V segment lost 2 bases and the J segment 7 bases; nucleotides outside the gene matches: 12. CDR1 and CDR2 from the germline V gene are MDHEN and SYDVKM. CDR3 length: 17 residues. The CDR3 spells CASSLVRQGVFGNEQFF. The CDR3 nucleotides read TGTGCCAGCAGTTTAGTCCGACAGGGGGTTTTTGGGAATGAGCAGTTCTTC.

The chain uses TRBV5-1 and TRBJ2-6; the D gene is possibly TRBD2 (7 bases). This CDR3 has 16 amino acids. V lost 4 bases to trimming and J lost 4 bases, with 15 bases between them. In germline, CDR1 is SGHRS, CDR2 YFSETQ. The CDR3, as DNA: TGCGCCAGCAGCCTAGGGGGGGCGCAAGGGGCCAACGTCCTGACTTTC. It yields the protein CASSLGGAQGANVLTF. Filled out from reference TRBV5-1 and TRBJ2-6, the complete variable domain reads KAGVTQTPRYLIKTRGQQVTLSCSPISGHRSVSWYQQTPGQGLQFLFEYFSETQRNKGNFPGRFSGRQFSNSRSEMNVSTLELGDSALYLCASSLGGAQGANVLTFGAGSRLTVL.

The genes are TRBV20-1 and TRBJ2-1; D gene uncertain. This CDR3 comprises 15 residues. Germline V lookup: CDR1 DFQATT, CDR2 SNEGSKA (reference sequence). Deletions cut 3 bases from V and 14 bases from J, with 26 bases between. DNA of the CDR3: TGCAGTGCTAGTCCACCTAGTAGTACGAGAAGGCGGAAGTTCTTC. Its translation: CSASPPSSTRRRKFF.

V is TRBV28 and J is TRBJ2-1; 7 bases are shared with TRBD2. V dropped 4 bases and J dropped 4; count of bases not matched to a gene: 10. Germline CDR1 and CDR2: MDHEN and SYDVKM. The CDR3 has 16 amino acids. The CDR3 sequence is CASSSLVSGAYNEQFF. CDR3 nucleotide sequence: TGTGCCAGCAGTTCCCTGGTGAGCGGGGCTTACAATGAGCAGTTCTTC.

The gene calls are TRBV5-1 and TRBJ1-4; D might be TRBD1 (5 bases). Looked up from germline, CDR1 is SGHRS and CDR2 is YFSETQ. The CDR3 loop spans 16 amino acids. Trimming pared 0 bases from V and 4 bases from J, leaving 13 bases between. CDR3 residues: CASSLESATVNEKLFF. The DNA of the CDR3 is TGCGCCAGCAGCTTGGAAAGTGCGACAGTTAATGAAAAACTGTTTTTT.

The chain employs TRBV7-2 and TRBJ1-2; TRBD1 aligns across 8 bases. Trimming removed 5 bases from V and 6 bases from J; junction bases left unmatched: 5. This CDR3 has 13 residues. Germline CDR1 is SGHTA and CDR2 is FQGNSA. The CDR3 here is CASSSQTGDGYTF. The CDR3 region has the DNA TGTGCCAGCAGCAGTCAGACAGGGGATGGCTACACCTTC. Filled out from reference TRBV7-2 and TRBJ1-2, the complete variable domain reads GAGVSQSPSNKVTEKGKDVELRCDPISGHTALYWYRQSLGQGLEFLIYFQGNSAPDKSGLPSDRFSAERTGGSVSTLTIQRTQQEDSAVYLCASSSQTGDGYTFGSGTRLTVV.

Written as DNA, the CDR3 is TGCGCCAGCAGCTTCAGGGTCGCTGGGGCCAACGTCCTGACTTTC. Its protein product is CASSFRVAGANVLTF. The chain combines TRBV5-1 with TRBJ2-6; D may be TRBD1 (5 bases). There are 15 residues in the CDR3. V lost 2 bases, J lost 2 bases, and 8 bases lay in between. Germline CDR1 reads SGHRS; CDR2 reads YFSETQ.